Listed here are 4 T cell receptor beta chains from one sample, sequenced in a study of blood T cell repertoires in COVID-19. TCRdb keeps only in-frame clones here, not all; method: immunoSEQ multiplex PCR. The sample includes 90,000 to 110,000 clones, 70% to 90% of them seen just once. Material: peripheral blood. The receptors were gathered from a human donor in a cohort sampled during active COVID-19.

Written as DNA, the CDR3 is TGTGCCAGCAGCTTGACCGGTCGGGCGCGCGGGCCCTACAATGAGCAGTTCTTC. Its protein product is CASSLTGRARGPYNEQFF. The chain recombines TRBV5-8 with TRBJ2-1; TRBD2 is a possible D gene (5 bases). The CDR3 is 18 amino acids. V lost 1 base and J 2 bases, leaving 19 bases between the germline ends. The germline gives CDR1 SGHTS, CDR2 YDEGEE.

The V call is TRBV5-1, the J call TRBJ1-2; D is undetermined. Trimming took 4 bases from V and 4 from J, leaving 11 bases between them. Per germline, CDR1 SGHRS and CDR2 YFSETQ. This CDR3 spans 13 amino acids. CDR3 coding DNA: TGCGCCAGCAGCCCAGAATTCCTCTATGGCTACACCTTC. Its protein is CASSPEFLYGYTF.

This clone was picked up a small number of times. The chain uses TRBV3-1 (or the pseudogene TRBV3-2) and TRBJ2-1; 7 bases are a match to TRBD2. The CDR3 is 16 amino acids. The V gene's germline CDR1 is LGHDT and CDR2 YNNKEL (reference sequence). V was clipped by 0 bases and J by 6 bases; unmatched bases: 8. The CDR3 sequence is CASSQDWRGNFNEQFF. In DNA, the CDR3 is TGTGCCAGCAGCCAAGATTGGCGGGGGAATTTCAATGAGCAGTTCTTC.

V gene TRBV5-6 combines with J gene TRBJ1-2, with 7 bases lining up with TRBD1. The ends lost 5 bases at V and 0 bases at J; junction bases unmatched: 4. The germline gives CDR1 SGHDT, CDR2 YYEEEE. The CDR3 has 14 residues. The CDR3: CASRNRGANYGYTF. In DNA, the CDR3 is TGTGCCAGCAGGAACAGGGGAGCTAACTATGGCTACACCTTC. The full variable domain, with the rest looked up from reference TRBV5-6 and TRBJ1-2, is DAGVTQSPTHLIKTRGQQVTLRCSPKSGHDTVSWYQQALGQGPQFIFQYYEEEERQRGNFPDRFSGHQFPNYSSELNVNALLLGDSALYLCASRNRGANYGYTFGSGTRLTVV.